This T cell receptor (beta chain) was sequenced in a study of cytomegalovirus exposure and HLA in healthy donors. The table lists this clone with a few counts. V shed 0 bases and J shed 3 bases, with 11 bases lying between them. Looked up from germline, CDR1 is LGHNA and CDR2 is YSLEER. This CDR3 has 15 amino acids. Researchers ran the PCR with 60 Vbeta and 13 Jbeta primers. Sequencing was performed with immunoSEQ multiplex PCR; in TCRdb, only in-frame clones are kept and a portion is missing. The table includes some 130,000 clones, over 60% detected once. This sequence originates from a man in his forties in good health and CMV-seronegative. Specimen: PBMCs. V and J are TRBV4-3 and TRBJ1-1; D is undetermined. In DNA, the CDR3 is TGCGCCAGCAGCCAAGATTCCCTCCGGGACACTGAAGCTTTCTTT. Translated, it gives CASSQDSLRDTEAFF.